The next 26 T cell receptor beta chains were all read from a single sample in a study of T cell repertoires in cytomegalovirus infection. TCRdb called the reads again in MiXCR, with one record for every CDR3 protein. In the table there are 110,000 to 150,000 distinct CDR3 sequences, 5% to 6.5% of which are singletons. Sequenced input: PBMCs. The receptors here all came from a human donor in good health (CMV status not recorded). Some clones in this sample may be carry-over from other donors' samples.

This clonotype was recorded a few times. CDR3 sequence: CASNGDLNTEAFF. The CDR3 nucleotides are TGTGCCAGCAATGGGGATTTGAACACTGAAGCTTTCTTT. V usage is TRBV2 and J usage is TRBJ1-1; no reliable D call. Looked up from germline, CDR1 is SNHLY and CDR2 is FYNNEI. V lost 7 bases and J 0 bases, leaving 9 bases between the germline ends. The CDR3 runs 13 residues.

This clonotype was counted ten times or more. The gene calls are TRBV7-8 and TRBJ2-5, with 9 nucleotides matching TRBD1. The ends lost 4 bases at V and 5 bases at J; junction bases unmatched: 8. In germline, CDR1 is SGHVS, CDR2 FQNEAQ. The CDR3 sequence is 15 residues long. CDR3 region: CASSSGQGRGETQYF. CDR3 DNA: TGTGCCAGCAGCTCAGGACAGGGGAGAGGCGAGACCCAGTACTTC.

This clonotype was detected many times. The gene calls are TRBV7-2 and TRBJ1-4; 8 bases agree with TRBD1. Germline V gene data show CDR1 as SGHTA and CDR2 as FQGNSA. The CDR3 contains 15 residues. The V gene end was trimmed by 5 bases and the J gene end by 8 bases; junction bases not matched to a gene: 10. The CDR3 sequence is CASSLKTGEGEKLFF. CDR3 nucleotides: TGTGCCAGCAGCCTGAAGACAGGGGAGGGCGAAAAACTGTTTTTT.

This clonotype occurred many times. This chain uses TRBV7-2 with TRBJ2-5; TRBD2 matches 7 bases. The CDR3 sequence is 14 residues long. V gave up 2 bases and J gave up 4 bases; unmatched junction bases: 4. Germline CDR1 SGHTA, CDR2 FQGNSA. The CDR3 here is CASSLRRGLETQYF. CDR3 in DNA: TGTGCCAGCAGCTTAAGGCGGGGGTTAGAGACCCAGTACTTC.

Many counts were recorded for this clonotype. This chain joins TRBV7-8 and TRBJ1-5; perhaps TRBD1 as D (6 bases). CDR3 length: 15 amino acids. V lost 1 base and J lost 2, with 9 bases in between. Germline V gene lookup returns CDR1 SGHVS and CDR2 FQNEAQ. Here the CDR3 reads CASSLGGGRNQPQHF. CDR3 nucleotides: TGTGCCAGCAGCTTAGGAGGGGGACGCAATCAGCCCCAGCATTTT.

This clonotype was seen only a few times. This chain links TRBV15 with TRBJ2-2; possibly TRBD2 for D (6 bases). V lost 0 bases, J lost 8 bases, and 19 bases lay in between. This CDR3 has 17 residues. The germline gives CDR1 LNHNV, CDR2 YYDKDF (reference sequence). CDR3 loop: CATSRDPSGPPPGELFF. As DNA, the CDR3 is TGTGCCACCAGCAGAGATCCGAGCGGGCCTCCCCCGGGGGAGCTGTTTTTT.

In its sample, this clonotype was seen many times. This chain links TRBV7-2 with TRBJ2-1; D might be TRBD2 (5 bases). Trimming pared 3 bases from V and 9 bases from J, leaving 12 bases between. The CDR3 length is 13 residues. Germline V gene lookup returns CDR1 SGHTA and CDR2 FQGNSA. This chain's CDR3 is CASSLLGGTEQFF. As DNA, the CDR3 is TGTGCCAGCAGCTTGCTAGGAGGTACTGAGCAGTTCTTC.

This chain joins TRBV12-3 or TRBV12-4 and TRBJ2-7; 7 bases map to TRBD2. V lost 4 bases to trimming and J lost 3 bases; unmatched junction nucleotides: 3. The CDR3 consists of 13 residues. CDR3 sequence reads: CASSSGLYYEQYF. In DNA, the CDR3 is TGTGCCAGCAGTTCGGGACTATACTACGAGCAGTACTTC.

This rearrangement joins TRBV12-3 or TRBV12-4 to TRBJ2-4; a weak D match, TRBD2 (6 bases). Trimming removed 3 bases from V and 1 base from J, with 13 bases in between. The CDR3 contains 16 residues. The CDR3 is CASSLGRSGAKNIQYF. For the CDR3, the DNA is TGTGCCAGCAGTTTGGGGAGAAGCGGGGCCAAAAACATTCAGTACTTC.

The chain recombines TRBV7-2 with TRBJ2-5, with 9 positions matching TRBD2. This CDR3 has 14 amino acids. Germline V gene lookup returns CDR1 SGHTA and CDR2 FQGNSA. After removal of 6 bases from V and 5 bases from J, the junction contained 7 bases not matched to a gene. CDR3 sequence reads: CASRKGLASETQYF. DNA of the CDR3: TGTGCCAGCAGGAAAGGACTAGCGAGCGAGACCCAGTACTTC.

There are many counts of this clonotype. The CDR3 coding sequence is TGTGCCAGCAGGTCAACAGGGTGGAGCACAGATACGCAGTATTTT. It translates to CASRSTGWSTDTQYF. The chain is built from TRBV12-3 or TRBV12-4 and TRBJ2-3; a possible D gene is TRBD1 (6 bases). V lost 6 bases to trimming and J lost 0 bases, with 13 bases between them. The CDR3 covers 15 residues.

This clonotype was observed at least ten times. The chain has TRBV7-2 and TRBJ1-2; D may be TRBD1 (5 bases). The ends were cut back, 4 bases at V and 4 bases at J, with 13 bases in the middle. Germline CDR1 is SGHTA and CDR2 is FQGNSA. The CDR3 has 14 amino acids. The DNA of the CDR3 is TGTGCCAGCAGCTATGACGGCAGGGCCTATGGCTACACCTTC. This encodes CASSYDGRAYGYTF.

The table lists this clonotype with a few counts. V usage is TRBV2 and J usage is TRBJ2-2; either TRBD1 or TRBD2 may fit D (7 bases each). This CDR3 has 13 residues. V lost 7 bases and J 6 bases, leaving 12 bases between the germline ends. Looked up from germline, CDR1 is SNHLY and CDR2 is FYNNEI. CDR3 bases: TGTGCCAGCAACAGGGGAGGGTCCGGGGAGCTGTTTTTT. It codes for CASNRGGSGELFF. The full variable domain, with the rest looked up from reference TRBV2 and TRBJ2-2, is EPEVTQTPSHQVTQMGQEVILRCVPISNHLYFYWYRQILGQKVEFLVSFYNNEISEKSEIFDDQFSVERPDGSNFTLKIRSTKLEDSAMYFCASNRGGSGELFFGEGSRLTVL.

This clonotype was seen many times. The chain combines TRBV6-2 or TRBV6-3 with TRBJ2-7; 7 positions match TRBD1. V shed 5 bases and J 1 base; nucleotides not matched to a gene: 5. The germline CDR1 and CDR2 sequences are MNHEY and SVGEGT. The CDR3 is 14 residues long. CDR3 residues: CASSRDSQSYEQYF. Written as DNA, the CDR3 is TGTGCCAGCAGTCGGGACAGCCAGTCCTACGAGCAGTACTTC.

At least ten counts were recorded for this clonotype. This chain links TRBV7-9 with TRBJ1-5, with D possibly TRBD1 on 6 matching bases. The CDR3 contains 18 residues. CDR1 and CDR2 from the germline V gene are SEHNR and FQNEAQ (reference sequence). Between the trimmed V and J ends, which lost 0 bases and 4 bases, there was a span of 19 bases. CDR3 protein: CASSLAGEGGIRNQPQHF. The CDR3 DNA follows: TGTGCCAGCAGCTTAGCGGGGGAGGGGGGAATTAGAAATCAGCCCCAGCATTTT.

This clonotype occurred many times. The gene calls are TRBV12-3 or TRBV12-4 and TRBJ2-3; D might be TRBD2 (5 bases). Trimming left V 2 bases short and J 6 bases short, with 12 bases between. The CDR3 spans 14 residues. CDR3 in DNA: TGTGCCAGCAGTTTATCGAGTGGCGGGGATACGCAGTATTTT. It encodes CASSLSSGGDTQYF.

This clonotype was observed many times. The chain links TRBV7-2 to TRBJ2-3; no clear D. Germline V gene lookup returns CDR1 SGHTA and CDR2 FQGNSA. The CDR3 extends over 14 amino acids. V lost 0 bases, J lost 2 bases, and 6 bases lay in between. The CDR3 DNA is TGTGCCAGCAGCTTAGCGCCAGCCACAGATACGCAGTATTTT. Residues: CASSLAPATDTQYF.

About this clonotype: The DNA is left out, because the CDR3 cannot be placed on it with certainty; the CDR3 is given as TCRdb lists it. This sequence joins TRBV7-5 and TRBJ1-5; TRBD1 is the table's D call and was not checked against the DNA. TRBV7-5 is described as a pseudogene. Inclusive of both ends, the CDR3 amounts to 18 amino acids. CDR3 in amino acids: CISVSEASTGLSNQPQHF.

This clonotype was recorded many times. The chain links TRBV7-9 to TRBJ2-7, with TRBD1 identical over 9 bases. The V gene's germline CDR1 is SEHNR and CDR2 FQNEAQ (reference sequence). The CDR3 loop spans 13 amino acids. Trimming at V came to 3 bases and at J to 7 bases, leaving 4 bases not matched to a gene. For the CDR3, the DNA is TGTGCCAGCAGCTTCACAGGGGGCAGTGAGCAGTACTTC. The encoded protein is CASSFTGGSEQYF.

The table lists this clonotype with a few counts. This chain connects TRBV6-2 or TRBV6-3 to TRBJ1-5, with 12 bases matching TRBD1. CDR1 and CDR2 (germline): MNHEY, SVGEGT. The CDR3 spans 18 residues. J was trimmed by 2 bases and V by 0 bases; bases with no gene match: 5. CDR3 residues: CASSYSRDRGLGNQPQHF. DNA for the CDR3: TGTGCCAGCAGTTACTCGCGGGACAGGGGGCTCGGCAATCAGCCCCAGCATTTT.

In this sample, this clonotype turned up a few times. The chain recombines TRBV10-1 with TRBJ1-2; no definite D call. Trimming took off 4 bases at V and 3 bases at J, with 15 bases between the two ends. Germline values: CDR1 WNHNN, CDR2 SYGVQD (reference sequence). CDR3 size: 15 residues. The CDR3 DNA sequence: TGCGCCAGCAGTGCCGAGGGAGTGAGGGACTATGGCTACACCTTC. It is translated as CASSAEGVRDYGYTF.

The gene calls are TRBV20-1 and TRBJ1-1; weak D call: TRBD1 (5 bases). Germline V gene data show CDR1 as DFQATT and CDR2 as SNEGSKA (reference sequence). Trimming took 3 bases from V and 1 from J, leaving 18 bases between them. The CDR3 consists of 16 residues. The CDR3 here is CSASQGARGTNTEAFF. In DNA, the CDR3 is TGCAGTGCTAGTCAAGGAGCAAGGGGTACGAACACTGAAGCTTTCTTT.

The chain combines TRBV23-1 with TRBJ1-1, with 8 bases matching TRBD1. Being an ORF, TRBV23-1 has a function that is uncertain. CDR3 size: 17 residues. The V and J ends lost 7 bases and 3 bases, in that order; junction bases with no gene match: 16. The CDR3 DNA sequence: TGCGCCAGCACATGGGCAGGGGGCGCAGGCTTGGACACTGAAGCTTTCTTT. Amino acid sequence: CASTWAGGAGLDTEAFF.

This clonotype has only a few counts. The gene calls are TRBV23-1 and TRBJ2-5, with 7 positions matching TRBD1. TRBV23-1 is sorted into the ORF group, with uncertain function. Trimming removed 8 bases from V and 5 bases from J; junction bases left unmatched: 5. The CDR3 is made up of 12 amino acids. In DNA, the CDR3 is TGCGCCAGCGCGACAGGGTGGGAGACCCAGTACTTC. Translated, it gives CASATGWETQYF.

This clonotype came up a few times. The genes are TRBV4-3 and TRBJ1-6; D gene unclear. The CDR3 length is 16 residues. Between the trimmed V and J ends, which lost 0 bases and 5 bases, there was a span of 11 bases. The germline V gene has CDR1 LGHNA and CDR2 YSLEER. The CDR3 sequence: CASSQDLGRDNSPLHF. The CDR3, as DNA: TGCGCCAGCAGCCAAGATCTGGGTCGAGATAATTCACCCCTCCACTTT.

The V and J genes are TRBV2 and TRBJ1-6, with TRBD1 identical over 9 bases. Germline V gene sequence: CDR1 SNHLY, CDR2 FYNNEI. This CDR3 is built from 15 residues. The V segment lost 8 bases and the J segment 14 bases; nucleotides outside the gene matches: 16. CDR3 in DNA: TGTGCCAGCCTCTCCGAGACAGGGGGGGTCGAGGCCCTCCACTTT. The encoded protein is CASLSETGGVEALHF.